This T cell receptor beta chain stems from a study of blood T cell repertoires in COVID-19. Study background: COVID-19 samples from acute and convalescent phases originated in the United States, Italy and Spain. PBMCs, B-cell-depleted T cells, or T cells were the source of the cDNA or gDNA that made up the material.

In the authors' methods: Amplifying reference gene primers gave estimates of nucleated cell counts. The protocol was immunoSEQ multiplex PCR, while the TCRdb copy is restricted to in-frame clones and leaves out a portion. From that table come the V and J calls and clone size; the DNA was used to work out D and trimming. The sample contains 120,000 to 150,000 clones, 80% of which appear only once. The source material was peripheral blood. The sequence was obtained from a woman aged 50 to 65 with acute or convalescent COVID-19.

The CDR3 protein is CAGDGGNQPQHF. CDR3 bases: TGTGCCGGAGACGGGGGGAATCAGCCCCAGCATTTT. The chain links TRBV9 to TRBJ1-5, with TRBD1 as a possible D gene (5 bases). Trimming removed 10 bases from V and 4 bases from J, with 12 bases in between. The CDR3 contains 12 residues. CDR1 is SGDLS and CDR2 is YYNGEE in the germline V gene.